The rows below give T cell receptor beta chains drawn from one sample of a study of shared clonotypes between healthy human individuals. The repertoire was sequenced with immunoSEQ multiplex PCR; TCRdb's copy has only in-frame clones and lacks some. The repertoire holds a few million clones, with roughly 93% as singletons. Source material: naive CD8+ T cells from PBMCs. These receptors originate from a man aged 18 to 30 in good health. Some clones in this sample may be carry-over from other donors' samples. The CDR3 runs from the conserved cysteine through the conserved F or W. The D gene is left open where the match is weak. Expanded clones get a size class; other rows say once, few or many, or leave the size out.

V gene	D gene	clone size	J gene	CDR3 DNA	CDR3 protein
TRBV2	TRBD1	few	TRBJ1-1	TGTGCCATGAACTATGGACAGGGGGGCACTGAAGCTTTCTTT	CAMNYGQGGTEAFF
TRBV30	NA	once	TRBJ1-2	TGTGCCTGGAGTTATAACCCGACGTATGGCTACACCTTC	CAWSYNPTYGYTF
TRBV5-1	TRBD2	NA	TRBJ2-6	TGCGCCAGCAGCTTCCCAGCGGGAGAAACTCCTGGGGCCAACGTCCTGACTTTC	CASSFPAGETPGANVLTF
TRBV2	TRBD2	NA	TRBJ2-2	TGTGCCAGCGCAACTACAGGTGGACTAGCGGGAGTTACCGGGGAGCTGTTTTTT	CASATTGGLAGVTGELFF
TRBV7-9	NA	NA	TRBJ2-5	TGTGCCAGCAGCCCCGCCAGGGGCCAAGAGACCCAGTACTTC	CASSPARGQETQYF
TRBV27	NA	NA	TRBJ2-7	TGTGCCAGCAGTTTATTGGCAGAATCGATCGAGCAGTACTTC	CASSLLAESIEQYF
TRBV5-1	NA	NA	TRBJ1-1	TGCGCCAGCAGCCTAGGGGGGCAGGGTGCTTTCTTT	CASSLGGQGAFF
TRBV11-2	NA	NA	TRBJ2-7	TGTGCCAGCAGTTATAACAGCTACGAGCAGTACTTC	CASSYNSYEQYF
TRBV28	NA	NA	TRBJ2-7	TGTGCCAGCGGCAGTGATCTCTACGAGCAGTACTTC	CASGSDLYEQYF
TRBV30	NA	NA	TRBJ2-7	TGTGCCTGGGGGCTGGTCCGAGTCGAGCAGTACTTC	CAWGLVRVEQYF
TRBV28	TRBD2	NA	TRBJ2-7	TGTGCCAGCAGGCTTTGGGTCGGGGGGGCCTACGAGCAGTACTTC	CASRLWVGGAYEQYF
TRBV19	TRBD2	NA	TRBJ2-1	TGTGCCAGTAGTATTGGGACTACACGACGGGGGTCCTACAATGAGCAGTTCTTC	CASSIGTTRRGSYNEQFF
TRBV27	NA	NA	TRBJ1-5	TGTGCCAGCAGTTTATATTTCAGGGACTACAATCAGCCCCAGCATTTT	CASSLYFRDYNQPQHF
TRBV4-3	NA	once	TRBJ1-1	TGCGCCAGCAGCCAAGAGGGCCCGAACACTGAAGCTTTCTTT	CASSQEGPNTEAFF
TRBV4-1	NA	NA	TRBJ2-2	TGCGCCAGCAGCCAAGTTATCGGCTTTAACACCGGGGAGCTGTTTTTT	CASSQVIGFNTGELFF
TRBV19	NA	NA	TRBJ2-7	TGTGCCAGTAGTATAGGAGGGAGCTACGAGCAGTACTTC	CASSIGGSYEQYF
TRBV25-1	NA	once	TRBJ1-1	TGTGCCAGCAGTGAAAAGGGGTACAGCGGACGGAACACTGAAGCTTTCTTT	CASSEKGYSGRNTEAFF
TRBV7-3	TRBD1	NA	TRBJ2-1	TGTGCCAGCAGCACCCGACAGGGGGAGACCAATGAGCAGTTCTTC	CASSTRQGETNEQFF
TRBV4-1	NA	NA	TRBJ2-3	TGCGCCAGCAGCCAAGGGGCCCGGTGGCGGGACACAGATACGCAGTATTTT	CASSQGARWRDTDTQYF
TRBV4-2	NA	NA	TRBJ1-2	TGTGCCAGCCAACTGGGAGGGGATGGCTACACCTTC	CASQLGGDGYTF
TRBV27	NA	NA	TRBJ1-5	TGTGCCAGCAGTTTATCGGGTGCCGTTCAGCCCCAGCATTTT	CASSLSGAVQPQHF
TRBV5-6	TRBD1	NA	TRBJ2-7	TGTGCCAGCAGCCGCGGACAGGGCTTTAGCTCCTACGAGCAGTACTTC	CASSRGQGFSSYEQYF
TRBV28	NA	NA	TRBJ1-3	TGTGCCAGCAGTTTACATTCTGGAAACACCATATATTTT	CASSLHSGNTIYF
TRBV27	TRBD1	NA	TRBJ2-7	TGTGCCAGCAGTCCTCAGGGGGTATTTGTCCACGAGCAGTACTTC	CASSPQGVFVHEQYF
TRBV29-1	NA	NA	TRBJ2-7	TGCAGCGTCTTGGGGCAGGGGCTCTACGAGCAGTACTTC	CSVLGQGLYEQYF
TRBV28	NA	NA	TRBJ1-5	TGTGCCAGCAGTGAAACAGGGTTGGATCAGCCCCAGCATTTT	CASSETGLDQPQHF
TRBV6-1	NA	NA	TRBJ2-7	TGTGCCAGCAGGTCGACTGGGCGCGAGCAGTACTTC	CASRSTGREQYF
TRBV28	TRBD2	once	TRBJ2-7	TGTGCCAGCAGTTTGCCCAGAATTAGCGGGAGCTCCTACGAGCAGTACTTC	CASSLPRISGSSYEQYF
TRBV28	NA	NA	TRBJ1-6	TGTGCCAGCAGACCAGGGGTGAGAAATTCACCCCTCCACTTT	CASRPGVRNSPLHF
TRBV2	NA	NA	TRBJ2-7	TGTGCCAGCGGCCTTGAGGTGAGCTACGAGCAGTACTTC	CASGLEVSYEQYF
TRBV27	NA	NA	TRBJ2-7	TGTGCCAGCAGCCCCACGGCGGGCTACGAGCAGTACTTC	CASSPTAGYEQYF
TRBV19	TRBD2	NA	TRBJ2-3	TGTGCCAGTAGTATAGGACTAGCGGAGACCACAGATACGCAGTATTTT	CASSIGLAETTDTQYF
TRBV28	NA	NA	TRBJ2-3	TGTGCCAGCAGTTCGGGACTCACAGATACGCAGTATTTT	CASSSGLTDTQYF
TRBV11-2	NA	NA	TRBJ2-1	TGTGCCAGCAGCTTAGAGGTCGGGGACGCGTACAATGAGCAGTTCTTC	CASSLEVGDAYNEQFF
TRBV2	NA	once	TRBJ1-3	TGTGCCATCCAGTCCCGGGTGGAGATCTCTGGAAACACCATATATTTT	CAIQSRVEISGNTIYF
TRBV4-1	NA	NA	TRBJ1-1	TGCGCCAGCAGCTTCCGACCGACAACCGGGGTAAGGGAAGCTTTCTTT	CASSFRPTTGVREAFF
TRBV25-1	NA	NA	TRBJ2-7	TGTGCCAGCAGTGGGCTGCTAAGACCCTCGGGGGAGCAGTACTTC	CASSGLLRPSGEQYF
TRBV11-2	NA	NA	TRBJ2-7	TGTGCCAGCAGCCTCAGTCGGACGTTTAGCTCCTACGAGCAGTACTTC	CASSLSRTFSSYEQYF
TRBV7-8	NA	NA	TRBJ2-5	TGTGCCAGCAGCTTAGTGAGGGAAGAGACCCAGTACTTC	CASSLVREETQYF
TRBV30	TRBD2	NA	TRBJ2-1	TGTGCCTTAAAAGCGGGGTTTGAGCAGTTCTTC	CALKAGFEQFF
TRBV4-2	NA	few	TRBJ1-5	TGTGCCAGCAGCCAGGGGGCCGCGATCAATCAGCCCCAGCATTTT	CASSQGAAINQPQHF
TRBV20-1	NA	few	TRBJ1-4	TGCAGTGTAAGGGATGAAAAACTGTTTTTT	CSVRDEKLFF
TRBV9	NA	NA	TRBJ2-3	TGTGCCAGCAGCCCCGGGTTTGGGACAGATACGCAGTATTTT	CASSPGFGTDTQYF
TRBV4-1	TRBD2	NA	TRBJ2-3	TGCGCCAGCAGCCCCAGGGTGAGGCGGGAGGGGTCAGATACGCAGTATTTT	CASSPRVRREGSDTQYF
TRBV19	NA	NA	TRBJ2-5	TGTGCCAGTAGTTTGAGGGGCTGGGAGACCCAGTACTTC	CASSLRGWETQYF
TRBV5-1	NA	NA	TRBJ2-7	TGCGCCAGCAGCTTCGGGAGCTACTACGAGCAGTACTTC	CASSFGSYYEQYF
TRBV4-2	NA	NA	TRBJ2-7	TGTGCCAGCAGCCAAGATGGCAGCATGGGAGACGAGCAGTACTTC	CASSQDGSMGDEQYF
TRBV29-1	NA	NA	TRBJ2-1	TGCAGCGTCGCAAACAATGAGCAGTTCTTC	CSVANNEQFF
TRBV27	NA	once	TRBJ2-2	TGTGCCAGCAGTTTGCTAGCCGGGATAGCCGGGGAGCTGTTTTTT	CASSLLAGIAGELFF
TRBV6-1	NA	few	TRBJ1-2	TGTGCCAGCAGTTACTATGGCTACACCTTC	CASSYYGYTF
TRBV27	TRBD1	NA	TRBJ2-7	TGTGCCAGCGGGACAGGGGGGGGCTACGAGCAGTACTTC	CASGTGGGYEQYF
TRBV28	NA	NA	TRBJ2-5	TGTGCCAGCAGTTTCCGCGGGCGGACCCAAGAGACCCAGTACTTC	CASSFRGRTQETQYF
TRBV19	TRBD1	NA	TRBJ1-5	TGTGCCAGTAGTATCCACAGGGGAGGCAATCAGCCCCAGCATTTT	CASSIHRGGNQPQHF
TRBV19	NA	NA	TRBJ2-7	TGTGCCAGTAGTATCGGTCTGGACAATGCTATCGGGCAGTACTTC	CASSIGLDNAIGQYF